These 17 T cell receptor beta chains originate from one sample sequenced in a study of early T cells in non-severe SARS-CoV-2 infection. TCRdb redid the calling of the 5' RACE reads with MiXCR, one entry per CDR3 protein. The repertoire holds fewer than 100,000 distinct CDR3 sequences, about 15% seen once, with approximately 2.6% in the top ten. Sequenced: whole blood. Source of these receptors: an adult who was a healthcare worker with PCR-confirmed SARS-CoV-2 infection or an uninfected control (not recorded which).

This clonotype came up a few times. The gene calls are TRBV7-9 and TRBJ2-7; TRBD2 aligns across 11 bases. The V segment lost 5 bases and the J segment 1 base; nucleotides outside the gene matches: 16. CDR3 length: 19 residues. Per germline, CDR1 SEHNR and CDR2 FQNEAQ (reference sequence). The CDR3 is CASSRLLRLAGSGSYEQYF. DNA of the CDR3: TGTGCCAGCAGCCGCCTCCTTCGACTAGCGGGAAGTGGGTCCTACGAGCAGTACTTC.

The chain couples TRBV28 to TRBJ2-7, with 11 bases lining up with TRBD1. The CDR3 consists of 16 residues. Germline V CDR1 and CDR2: MDHEN, SYDVKM. J gave up 2 bases and V 4 bases, and 7 bases lay outside the gene matches. CDR3 loop: CASSSVGGQGAYEQYF. The DNA for the CDR3 is TGTGCCAGCAGTTCCGTAGGGGGACAGGGGGCCTACGAGCAGTACTTC.

Only a few counts were recorded for this clonotype. This chain links TRBV7-8 with TRBJ2-2; D unresolved. Looked up from germline, CDR1 is SGHVS and CDR2 is FQNEAQ. The V and J ends lost 5 bases and 7 bases respectively, with 5 bases between them. The CDR3 totals 11 residues. CDR3 sequence reads: CASSPLGELFF. Written as DNA, the CDR3 is TGTGCCAGCAGCCCCCTCGGGGAGCTGTTTTTT.

The V and J genes are TRBV20-1 and TRBJ2-7; TRBD2 aligns across 14 bases. Germline CDR1 reads DFQATT; CDR2 reads SNEGSKA (reference sequence). This CDR3 has 14 residues. V trimming: 4 bases; J trimming: 5 bases; junction bases outside the gene matches: 4. CDR3 DNA: TGCAGTGCTACGGGGACTAGCGGGAGCCACGAGCAGTACTTC. Translated, it gives CSATGTSGSHEQYF.

This clonotype was found many times. The genes are TRBV5-1 and TRBJ1-1; D not resolved. CDR1 is SGHRS and CDR2 is YFSETQ in the germline V gene. This CDR3 contains 14 residues. V lost 0 bases, J lost 0 bases, and 6 bases lay in between. CDR3 residues: CASSLGGVNTEAFF. CDR3 coding DNA: TGCGCCAGCAGCTTGGGCGGAGTGAACACTGAAGCTTTCTTT.

In its sample, this clonotype was seen a few times. Written as DNA, the CDR3 is TGTGCCAGCAGCCTAAGAGCGAACACTGAAGCTTTCTTT. Encoded protein: CASSLRANTEAFF. The V gene is TRBV3-1, the J gene TRBJ1-1, with D unclear. Germline CDR1 reads LGHDT; CDR2 reads YNNKEL (reference sequence). The CDR3 runs to 13 residues. V shed 4 bases and J shed 1 base, with 7 bases lying between them.

This clonotype was counted between two and nine times. The CDR3 reads CASSLWLPGANVLTF. The CDR3 DNA follows: TGTGCCAGCAGTTTATGGCTCCCTGGGGCCAACGTCCTGACTTTC. The chain links TRBV12-3 or TRBV12-4 to TRBJ2-6; D gene unclear. V was pared by 2 bases and J by 2 bases, with 7 bases between. This CDR3 spans 15 amino acids.

Remarks on this clonotype: One end of the junction does not line up with germline, which may come from a read error. The CDR3: CASSSDRANEQFF. For the CDR3, the DNA is TGTGCTAGCAGCTCGGACAGGGCCAATGAGCAGTTCTTC. The rearrangement joins TRBV7-7 to TRBJ2-1, with TRBD1 identical over 8 bases. CDR1 and CDR2 from the germline V gene are SSHAT and FNYEAQ (reference sequence). CDR3 size: 13 residues. The full variable domain, with the rest looked up from reference TRBV7-7 and TRBJ2-1, is GAGVSQSPRYKVTKRGQDVTLRCDPISSHATLYWYQQALGQGPEFLTYFNYEAQPDKSGLPSDRFSAERPEGSISTLTIQRTEQRDSAMYRCASSSDRANEQFFGPGTRLTVL.

The J gene is TRBJ2-1, the V gene TRBV7-9; 9 positions agree with TRBD2. There are 16 residues in the CDR3. After removal of 5 bases from V and 6 bases from J, the junction contained 11 bases not matched to a gene. CDR1 is SEHNR and CDR2 is FQNEAQ in the germline V gene (reference sequence). The CDR3 spells CASSPEGGRAINEQFF. In DNA form, the CDR3 reads TGTGCCAGCAGCCCCGAGGGCGGGAGGGCCATCAATGAGCAGTTCTTC.

The chain is built from TRBV29-1 and TRBJ2-2, with D tentatively TRBD1 (6 bases). V lost 5 bases, J lost 3 bases, and 13 bases lay in between. The length of the CDR3 is 14 residues. CDR1 and CDR2 (germline): SQVTM, ANQGSEA. CDR3 nucleotide sequence: TGCAGCGTTCGGGGACACGAATACACCGGGGAGCTGTTTTTT. Protein: CSVRGHEYTGELFF.

This clonotype turned up a few times. The rearrangement joins TRBV19 to TRBJ2-7; D not resolved. Between the trimmed V and J ends, which lost 9 bases and 3 bases, there was a span of 18 bases. This CDR3 region has 14 residues. CDR1 is LNHDA and CDR2 is SQIVND in the germline V gene (reference sequence). The CDR3 DNA reads TGTGCCAGAATAACGTCGGGCGGAAGCTACGAGCAGTACTTC. It is translated as CARITSGGSYEQYF.

The chain is built from TRBV2 and TRBJ2-1, with 7 bases that match TRBD2. Germline values: CDR1 SNHLY, CDR2 FYNNEI. V gave up 7 bases and J gave up 4 bases; unmatched junction bases: 16. The CDR3 has 17 amino acids. The DNA for the CDR3 is TGTGCCAGCAACCTGACCCCCTTGCTAGCGGAGTACAATGAGCAGTTCTTC. Protein sequence: CASNLTPLLAEYNEQFF.

The rearrangement links TRBV29-1 to TRBJ1-1; D is possibly TRBD1 (6 bases). The CDR3 extends over 13 amino acids. Trimming took off 7 bases at V and 0 bases at J, with 12 bases between the two ends. Germline V gene lookup returns CDR1 SQVTM and CDR2 ANQGSEA. CDR3 coding DNA: TGCAGCGGCCACGGACAGATGAACACTGAAGCTTTCTTT. Protein product: CSGHGQMNTEAFF.

The gene calls are TRBV30 and TRBJ1-1, with 8 bases lining up with TRBD1. J gave up 5 bases and V 8 bases, and 10 bases lay outside the gene matches. In germline, CDR1 is GTSNPN, CDR2 SVGIG (reference sequence). The CDR3 runs to 13 residues. The CDR3 reads CAPPDRGETEAFF. Here the CDR3 DNA reads TGTGCCCCGCCCGACAGGGGCGAGACTGAAGCTTTCTTT.

The V gene is TRBV7-9, the J gene TRBJ1-1, with a tentative D call TRBD1 (5 bases). Trimming pared 4 bases from V and 5 bases from J, leaving 11 bases between. The CDR3 length is 13 residues. Germline V gene lookup returns CDR1 SEHNR and CDR2 FQNEAQ (reference sequence). In DNA, the CDR3 is TGTGCCAGCAGCTCCCAGGGCGGGACTGAAGCTTTCTTT. It specifies CASSSQGGTEAFF.

The chain links TRBV29-1 to TRBJ2-5; D might be TRBD1 (6 bases). V was pared by 7 bases and J by 9 bases, with 12 bases between. Germline V gives CDR1 SQVTM, CDR2 ANQGSEA. The CDR3 has 10 amino acids. The CDR3 DNA reads as TGCAGCGCGTCAACAGGGTCCCAGTACTTC. This translates into CSASTGSQYF.

The chain carries TRBV11-3 and TRBJ2-1, with a possible D match to TRBD1 (8 bases). V lost 2 bases and J lost 8, with 19 bases in between. The CDR3 has 16 residues. CDR1 is SGHNT, CDR2 YENEEA, per germline. CDR3 protein: CASSLYGQGGNHEQFF. CDR3 in DNA: TGTGCCAGCAGCTTATACGGACAGGGAGGGAACCATGAGCAGTTCTTC.